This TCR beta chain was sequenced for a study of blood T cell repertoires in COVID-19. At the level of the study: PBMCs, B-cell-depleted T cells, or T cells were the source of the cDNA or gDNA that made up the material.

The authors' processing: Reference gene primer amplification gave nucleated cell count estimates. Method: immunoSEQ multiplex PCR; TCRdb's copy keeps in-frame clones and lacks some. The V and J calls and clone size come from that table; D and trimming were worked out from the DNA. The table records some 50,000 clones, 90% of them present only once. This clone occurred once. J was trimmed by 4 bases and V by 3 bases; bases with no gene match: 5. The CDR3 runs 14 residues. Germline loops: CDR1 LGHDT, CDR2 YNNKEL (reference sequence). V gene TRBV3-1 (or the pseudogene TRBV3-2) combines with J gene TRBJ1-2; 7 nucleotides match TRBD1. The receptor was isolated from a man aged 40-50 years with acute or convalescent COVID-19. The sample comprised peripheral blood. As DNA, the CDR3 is TGTGCCAGCAGCCATCCAGACAGGGCCTATGGCTACACCTTC. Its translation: CASSHPDRAYGYTF.